Listed below are T cell receptor beta chains from one sample, sequenced in a study of CD8+CD57+ T cells in acquired aplastic anemia. One entry per CDR3 protein, called by TCRdb with MiXCR from the reads. Among about 220,000 distinct CDR3 sequences listed, roughly 35% were seen once. The sequenced sample was sorted CD4+, CD8+, or CD8+CD57+ T cells (not recorded which) from PBMCs. Receptors originate from a human donor in good health, serving as a control. Both conserved end residues are part of each CDR3. Fields, in order: CDR3 protein, CDR3 DNA, D gene, J gene, V gene, clone size. A D gene is named only where the DNA matches it firmly. Some rows have no size entry. The others give once, few or many, or a class for an expanded clone.

CASMRGEAFF TGTGCCAGTATGCGGGGTGAAGCTTTCTTT - TRBJ1-1 TRBV19 many
CATSRGSGGSADTQYF TGTGCCACCAGCAGAGGTTCGGGGGGCAGTGCAGATACGCAGTATTTT - TRBJ2-3 TRBV15 many
CASSEGESSYNEQFF TGTGCCAGCAGTGAAGGCGAGAGCTCCTACAATGAGCAGTTCTTC - TRBJ2-1 TRBV2 many
CASSFLGQVPYNEQFF TGTGCCAGCAGCTTCCTCGGACAGGTGCCCTACAATGAGCAGTTCTTC TRBD1 TRBJ2-1 TRBV11-2 -
CASKGRGNNGYTF TGTGCCAGCAAGGGCAGGGGTAATAATGGCTACACCTTC - TRBJ1-2 TRBV2 -
CASSGKQPEETQYF TGTGCCAGCAGCGGCAAGCAGCCCGAAGAGACCCAGTACTTC - TRBJ2-5 TRBV9 -
CASRPAGGINEQFF TGTGCCAGCAGGCCAGCGGGAGGCATCAATGAGCAGTTCTTC TRBD2 TRBJ2-1 TRBV28 -
CSARDTRQGIDEQYF TGCAGTGCTAGAGATACCAGACAGGGGATAGACGAGCAGTACTTC TRBD1 TRBJ2-7 TRBV20-1 many
CASSDQIPYSPLHF TGTGCCAGCAGTGACCAGATCCCCTATTCACCCCTCCACTTT - TRBJ1-6 TRBV25-1 -
CASSERTQTEAFF TGTGCCAGCAGTGAACGGACACAAACTGAAGCTTTCTTT - TRBJ1-1 TRBV6-1 few
CATSDTDTVDTQYF TGTGCCACCAGTGACACCGACACAGTAGATACGCAGTATTTT - TRBJ2-3 TRBV24-1 many
CAWTYPGNTIYF TGTGCCTGGACTTACCCCGGAAACACCATATATTTT - TRBJ1-3 TRBV30 few
CASSHGTGGGSYNEQFF TGTGCCAGCAGTCACGGGACAGGGGGCGGGAGCTACAATGAGCAGTTCTTC TRBD1 TRBJ2-1 TRBV6-2/TRBV6-3 -
CSRVEGGTQYF TGCAGCCGGGTGGAGGGAGGGACCCAGTACTTC - TRBJ2-5 TRBV29-1 -
CSATRDGCTF TGCAGTGCCACCCGGGATGGCTGCACCTTC - TRBJ1-2 TRBV20-1 -
CASSPRTGADEKLFF TGTGCCAGCAGTCCACGGACAGGGGCAGATGAAAAACTGTTTTTT TRBD1 TRBJ1-4 TRBV6-1 few
CATSDPGGGRYNEQFF TGTGCCACCAGTGACCCCGGGGGTGGTCGCTACAATGAGCAGTTCTTC - TRBJ2-1 TRBV24-1 few
CASSQVGTPNNEQFF TGTGCCAGCAGCCAAGTTGGGACACCAAACAATGAGCAGTTCTTC - TRBJ2-1 TRBV3-1 -
CASRFFGNIQYF TGTGCCAGCAGATTTTTCGGAAACATTCAGTACTTC - TRBJ2-4 TRBV2 many
CASSLEVAYNEQFF TGCGCCAGCAGCTTGGAGGTAGCTTACAATGAGCAGTTCTTC - TRBJ2-1 TRBV5-1 few
CASSLGLNGNQPQHF TGTGCCAGCAGCCTCGGACTAAATGGCAATCAGCCCCAGCATTTT - TRBJ1-5 TRBV9 few
CAITGALQETQYF TGTGCCATCACGGGTGCGTTACAAGAGACCCAGTACTTC - TRBJ2-5 TRBV10-3 many
CASSELATYNEQFF TGTGCCAGCAGTGAACTAGCAACCTACAATGAGCAGTTCTTC - TRBJ2-1 TRBV2 many
CASSVQQGPYEQYF TGTGCCAGCAGTGTTCAACAGGGCCCCTACGAGCAGTACTTC - TRBJ2-7 TRBV6-1 many
CASSPQQGQGADYLEAFF TGTGCCAGCAGCCCCCAACAGGGACAGGGGGCCGACTATCTCGAAGCTTTCTTT TRBD1 TRBJ1-1 TRBV13 few
CSANGQGGNQPQHF TGCAGTGCTAATGGACAGGGAGGGAATCAGCCCCAGCATTTT TRBD1 TRBJ1-5 TRBV20-1 many
CASSRKEGTEAFF TGCGCCAGCAGCCGTAAAGAGGGTACTGAAGCTTTCTTT - TRBJ1-1 TRBV5-1 many
CSRTGGGYSNQPQHF TGCAGTAGAACGGGGGGGGGATATAGCAATCAGCCCCAGCATTTT - TRBJ1-5 TRBV29-1 many
CATSVKPGYGYTF TGTGCCACCAGCGTAAAGCCTGGCTATGGCTACACCTTC - TRBJ1-2 TRBV15 many